This T cell receptor (beta chain) was sequenced for a study of T cell responses to AZD1222 COVID-19 vaccine. This CDR3 contains 13 residues. Germline V gives CDR1 SGHRS, CDR2 YFSETQ. Between the trimmed V and J ends, which lost 2 bases and 8 bases, there was a span of 13 bases. Worth noting for this clone: No antigen is known for it.

Generated by immunoSEQ multiplex PCR, the TCRdb table keeps only in-frame clones and is missing some. The table lists more than 95,000 clones, 89% of them singletons. General study findings and limits: Spike-specific TCR breadth and depth went up after people got two AZD1222 doses.

The chain employs TRBV5-1 and TRBJ1-2, with D possibly TRBD1 on 6 matching bases. Sequencing used peripheral blood, obtained 28 days after the second AZD1222 dose. This TCR was recovered from an adult who received the AZD1222 COVID-19 vaccine. CDR3 amino acids: CASSFETGDGYTF. CDR3 in DNA: TGCGCCAGCAGCTTCGAGACAGGTGACGGCTACACCTTC.